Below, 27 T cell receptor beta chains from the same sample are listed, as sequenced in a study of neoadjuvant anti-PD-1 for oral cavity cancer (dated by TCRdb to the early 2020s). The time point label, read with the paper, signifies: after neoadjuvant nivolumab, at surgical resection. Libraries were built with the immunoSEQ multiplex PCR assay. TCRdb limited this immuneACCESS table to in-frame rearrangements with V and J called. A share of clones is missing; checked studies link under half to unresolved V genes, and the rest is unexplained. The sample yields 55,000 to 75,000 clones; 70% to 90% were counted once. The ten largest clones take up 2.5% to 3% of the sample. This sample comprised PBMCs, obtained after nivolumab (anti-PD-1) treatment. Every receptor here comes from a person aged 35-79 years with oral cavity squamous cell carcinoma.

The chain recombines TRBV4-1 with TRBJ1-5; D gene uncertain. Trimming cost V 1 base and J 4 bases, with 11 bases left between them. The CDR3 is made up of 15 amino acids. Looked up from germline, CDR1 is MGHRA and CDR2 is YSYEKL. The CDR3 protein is CASSQVWGANQPQHF. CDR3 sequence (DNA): TGCGCCAGCAGCCAAGTTTGGGGAGCTAATCAGCCCCAGCATTTT.

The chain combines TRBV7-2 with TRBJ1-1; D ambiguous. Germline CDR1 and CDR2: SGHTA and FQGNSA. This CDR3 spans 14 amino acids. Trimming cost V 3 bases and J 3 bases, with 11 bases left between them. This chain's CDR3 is CASSFQGGDTEAFF. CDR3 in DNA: TGTGCCAGCAGCTTCCAAGGCGGGGACACTGAAGCTTTCTTT. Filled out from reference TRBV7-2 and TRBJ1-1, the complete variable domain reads GAGVSQSPSNKVTEKGKDVELRCDPISGHTALYWYRQSLGQGLEFLIYFQGNSAPDKSGLPSDRFSAERTGGSVSTLTIQRTQQEDSAVYLCASSFQGGDTEAFFGQGTRLTVV.

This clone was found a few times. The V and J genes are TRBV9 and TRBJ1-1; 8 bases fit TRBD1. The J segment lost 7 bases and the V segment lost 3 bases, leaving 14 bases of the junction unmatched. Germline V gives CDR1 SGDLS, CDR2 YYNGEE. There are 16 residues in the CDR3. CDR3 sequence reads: CASSAIPAQGAVEAFF. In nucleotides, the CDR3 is TGTGCCAGCAGCGCCATCCCCGCCCAGGGGGCGGTTGAAGCTTTCTTT.

CDR3 nucleotide sequence: TGTGCCAGAAGCTTGGGAGGGGGCACTGAAGCTTTCTTT. It codes for CARSLGGGTEAFF. The rearrangement links TRBV5-3 to TRBJ1-1, with a tentative D call TRBD1 (6 bases). TRBV5-3 falls under the ORF class, with uncertain function. The CDR3 sequence is 13 residues long. V was cut by 0 bases and J by 4 bases, with 7 bases left in between.

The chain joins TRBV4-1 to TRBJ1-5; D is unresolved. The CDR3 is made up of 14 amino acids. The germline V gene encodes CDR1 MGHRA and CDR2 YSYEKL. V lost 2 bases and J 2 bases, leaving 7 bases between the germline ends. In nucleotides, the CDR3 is TGCGCCAGCAGCCAACCGCAACGCAATCAGCCCCAGCATTTT. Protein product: CASSQPQRNQPQHF.

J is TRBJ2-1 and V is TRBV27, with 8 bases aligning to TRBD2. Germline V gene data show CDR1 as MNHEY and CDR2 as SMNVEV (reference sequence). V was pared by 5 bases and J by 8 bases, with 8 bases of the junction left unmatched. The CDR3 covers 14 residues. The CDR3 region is CASSRAGVVHEQFF. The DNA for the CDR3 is TGTGCCAGCAGTCGAGCGGGAGTAGTCCATGAGCAGTTCTTC.

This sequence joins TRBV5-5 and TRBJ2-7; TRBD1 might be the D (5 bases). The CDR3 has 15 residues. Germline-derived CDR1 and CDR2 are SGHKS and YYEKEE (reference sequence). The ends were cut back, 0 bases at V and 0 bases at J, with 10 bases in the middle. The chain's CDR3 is CASSLVGRASYEQYF. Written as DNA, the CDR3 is TGTGCCAGCAGCTTGGTAGGCAGGGCCTCCTACGAGCAGTACTTC.

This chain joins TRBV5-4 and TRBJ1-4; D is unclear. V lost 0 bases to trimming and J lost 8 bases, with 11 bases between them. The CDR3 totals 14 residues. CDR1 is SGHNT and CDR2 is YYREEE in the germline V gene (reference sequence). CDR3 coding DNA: TGTGCCAGCAGCTTGGGGCTACCACCAGAAAAACTGTTTTTT. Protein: CASSLGLPPEKLFF.

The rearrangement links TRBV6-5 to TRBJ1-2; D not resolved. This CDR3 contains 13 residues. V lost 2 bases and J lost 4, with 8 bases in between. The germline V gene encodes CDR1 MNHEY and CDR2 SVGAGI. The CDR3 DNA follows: TGTGCCAGCAGTTACAATTACATCTATGGCTACACCTTC. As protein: CASSYNYIYGYTF.

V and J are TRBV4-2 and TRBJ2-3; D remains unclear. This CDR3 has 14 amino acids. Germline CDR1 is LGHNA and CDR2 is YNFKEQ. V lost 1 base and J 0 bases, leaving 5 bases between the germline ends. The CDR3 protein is CASSQASSTDTQYF. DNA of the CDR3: TGTGCCAGCAGCCAAGCCTCCAGCACAGATACGCAGTATTTT.

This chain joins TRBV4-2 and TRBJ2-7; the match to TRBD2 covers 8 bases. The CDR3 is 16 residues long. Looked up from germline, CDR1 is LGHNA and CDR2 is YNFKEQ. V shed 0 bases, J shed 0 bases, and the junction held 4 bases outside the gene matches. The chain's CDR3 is CASSQDRLASSYEQYF. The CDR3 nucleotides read TGTGCCAGCAGCCAAGATAGACTAGCGAGCTCCTACGAGCAGTACTTC.

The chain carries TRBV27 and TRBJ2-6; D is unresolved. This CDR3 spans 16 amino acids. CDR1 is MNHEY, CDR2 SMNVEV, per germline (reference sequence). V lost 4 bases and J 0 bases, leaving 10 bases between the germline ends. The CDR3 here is CASSSRRNSGANVLTF. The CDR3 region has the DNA TGTGCCAGCAGTTCCCGACGGAACTCTGGGGCCAACGTCCTGACTTTC.

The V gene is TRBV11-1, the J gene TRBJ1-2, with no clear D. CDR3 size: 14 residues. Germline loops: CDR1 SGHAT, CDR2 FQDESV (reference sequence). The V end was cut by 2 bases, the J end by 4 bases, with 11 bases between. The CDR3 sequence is CASSLNQRTYGYTF. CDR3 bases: TGTGCCAGCAGCTTAAACCAGCGTACCTATGGCTACACCTTC.

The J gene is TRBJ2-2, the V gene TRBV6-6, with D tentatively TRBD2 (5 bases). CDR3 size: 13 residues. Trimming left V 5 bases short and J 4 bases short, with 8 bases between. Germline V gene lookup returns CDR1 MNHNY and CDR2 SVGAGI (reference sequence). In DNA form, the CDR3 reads TGTGCCAGCAGTACGGACTTCACCGGGGAGCTGTTTTTT. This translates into CASSTDFTGELFF.

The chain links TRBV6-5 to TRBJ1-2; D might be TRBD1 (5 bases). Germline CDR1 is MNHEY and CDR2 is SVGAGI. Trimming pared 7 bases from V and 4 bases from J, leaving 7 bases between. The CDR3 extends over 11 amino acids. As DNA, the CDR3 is TGTGCCAGCACCCAGGGCTATGGCTACACCTTC. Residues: CASTQGYGYTF.

As DNA, the CDR3 is TGTGCCAGCAGCTCAACTCAAGAGACCCAGTACTTC. It codes for CASSSTQETQYF. The chain has TRBV7-2 and TRBJ2-5; D gene uncertain. This CDR3 has 12 amino acids. V lost 4 bases and J lost 2, with 5 bases in between. The germline gives CDR1 SGHTA, CDR2 FQGNSA.

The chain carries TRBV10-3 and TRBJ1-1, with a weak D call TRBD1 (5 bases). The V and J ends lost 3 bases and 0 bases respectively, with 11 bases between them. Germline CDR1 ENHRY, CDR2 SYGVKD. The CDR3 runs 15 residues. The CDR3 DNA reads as TGTGCCATCAGTGAAGACAGCCCGTTGAACACTGAAGCTTTCTTT. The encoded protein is CAISEDSPLNTEAFF.

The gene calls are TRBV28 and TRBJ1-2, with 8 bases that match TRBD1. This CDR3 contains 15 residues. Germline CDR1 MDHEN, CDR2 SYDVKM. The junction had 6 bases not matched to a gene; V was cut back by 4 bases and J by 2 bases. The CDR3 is CASSSDRVLNYGYTF. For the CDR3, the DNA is TGTGCCAGCAGTTCGGACAGGGTGTTAAACTATGGCTACACCTTC.

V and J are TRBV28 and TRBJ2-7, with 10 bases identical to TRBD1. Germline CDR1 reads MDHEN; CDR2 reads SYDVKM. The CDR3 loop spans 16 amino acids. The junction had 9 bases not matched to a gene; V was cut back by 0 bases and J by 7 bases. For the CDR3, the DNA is TGTGCCAGCAGTTTATGGGTATTAACGGGACAGGGGGAGCAGTACTTC. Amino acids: CASSLWVLTGQGEQYF.

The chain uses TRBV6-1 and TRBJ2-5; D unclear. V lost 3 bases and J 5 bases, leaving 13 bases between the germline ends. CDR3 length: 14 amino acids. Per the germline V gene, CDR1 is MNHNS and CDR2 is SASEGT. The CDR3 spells CASSDWASVETQYF. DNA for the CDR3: TGTGCCAGCAGTGATTGGGCCTCGGTCGAGACCCAGTACTTC.

The CDR3 sequence is CASSPTLGEAFF. The CDR3 DNA reads TGCGCCAGCAGCCCTACCCTAGGTGAAGCTTTCTTT. V is TRBV5-1 and J is TRBJ1-1; the D is unclear. The CDR3 runs 12 residues. Germline CDR1 reads SGHRS; CDR2 reads YFSETQ. Trimming stripped 4 bases from V and 7 bases from J, with 11 bases between.

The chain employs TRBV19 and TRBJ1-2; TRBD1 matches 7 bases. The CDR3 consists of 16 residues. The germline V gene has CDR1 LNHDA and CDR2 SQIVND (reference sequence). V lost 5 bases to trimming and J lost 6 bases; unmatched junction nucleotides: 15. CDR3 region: CASSVVGGQTYHGYTF. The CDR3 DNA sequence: TGTGCCAGTAGTGTAGTCGGGGGACAGACGTACCATGGCTACACCTTC.

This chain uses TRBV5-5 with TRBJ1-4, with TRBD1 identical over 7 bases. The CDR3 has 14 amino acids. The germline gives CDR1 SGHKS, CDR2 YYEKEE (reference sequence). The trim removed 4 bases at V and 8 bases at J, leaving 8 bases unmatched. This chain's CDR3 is CASSPGTVSEKLFF. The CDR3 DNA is TGTGCCAGCAGCCCCGGGACAGTTTCCGAAAAACTGTTTTTT.

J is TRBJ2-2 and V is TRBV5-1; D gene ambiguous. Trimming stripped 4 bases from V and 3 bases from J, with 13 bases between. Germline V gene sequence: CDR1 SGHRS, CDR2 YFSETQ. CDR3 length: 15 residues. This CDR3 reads CASSPETSYTGELFF. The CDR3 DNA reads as TGCGCCAGCAGCCCCGAGACAAGTTACACCGGGGAGCTGTTTTTT. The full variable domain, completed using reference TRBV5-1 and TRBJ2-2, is KAGVTQTPRYLIKTRGQQVTLSCSPISGHRSVSWYQQTPGQGLQFLFEYFSETQRNKGNFPGRFSGRQFSNSRSEMNVSTLELGDSALYLCASSPETSYTGELFFGEGSRLTVL.

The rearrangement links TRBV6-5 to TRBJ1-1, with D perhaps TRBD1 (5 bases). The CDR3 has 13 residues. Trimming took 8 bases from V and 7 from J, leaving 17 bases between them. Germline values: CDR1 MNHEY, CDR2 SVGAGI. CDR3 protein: CASFSTTGLEAFF. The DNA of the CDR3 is TGTGCCAGCTTTTCCACCACAGGCCTTGAAGCTTTCTTT.

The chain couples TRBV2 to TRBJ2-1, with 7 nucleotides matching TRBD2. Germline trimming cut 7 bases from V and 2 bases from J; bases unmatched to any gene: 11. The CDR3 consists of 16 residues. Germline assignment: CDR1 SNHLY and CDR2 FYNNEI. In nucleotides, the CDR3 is TGTGCCAGCATTAATTGGGGGGGAGGGACCTACAATGAGCAGTTCTTC. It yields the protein CASINWGGGTYNEQFF.

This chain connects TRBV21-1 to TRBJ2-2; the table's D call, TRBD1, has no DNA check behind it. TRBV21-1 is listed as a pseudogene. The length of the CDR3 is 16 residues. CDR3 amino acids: CASITGPPRKTGELFF. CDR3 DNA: TGTGCCAGCATCACAGGGCCCCCTAGGAAGACCGGGGAGCTGTTTTTT.